This passage covers 8 T cell receptor beta chains from one sample sequenced in a study of cytomegalovirus exposure and HLA in healthy donors. With 60 Vbeta and 13 Jbeta primers, the PCR was carried out. Data came from immunoSEQ multiplex PCR; TCRdb stores just in-frame clones and leaves some out. The profile covers around 87,000 clones, with more than 65% appearing a single time and approximately 1.2% taken by the ten largest. Sequenced sample: PBMCs. These receptors originate from a girl aged 2-10 years in good health and CMV-seropositive.

The chain recombines TRBV7-8 with TRBJ2-7, with 8 bases matching TRBD2. Unmatched junction bases numbered 16, after V lost 5 bases and J lost 7 bases. Germline CDR1 and CDR2: SGHVS and FQNEAQ. The CDR3 loop spans 16 amino acids. Here the CDR3 DNA reads TGTGCCAGCAGCAAAATAAGCGGGACTAGAGGCTTTGAGCAGTACTTC. Protein sequence: CASSKISGTRGFEQYF.

This clone showed up just a few times. The chain is built from TRBV4-3 and TRBJ2-1; 9 nucleotides match TRBD2. From germline, CDR1 is LGHNA and CDR2 YSLEER. V dropped 3 bases and J dropped 8; count of bases not matched to a gene: 8. The length of the CDR3 is 15 residues. The CDR3 nucleotides read TGCGCCAGCAGCCATAGCGGGAGCATAGGCGATGAGCAGTTCTTC. It yields the protein CASSHSGSIGDEQFF.

This clone was detected once. The chain links TRBV4-3 to TRBJ2-7; D may be TRBD1 (6 bases). V was trimmed by 0 bases and J by 4 bases, leaving 16 bases between them. The CDR3 runs 16 residues. Germline V lookup: CDR1 LGHNA, CDR2 YSLEER. The CDR3: CASSQESTGYRYEQYF. In DNA form, the CDR3 reads TGCGCCAGCAGCCAAGAGAGTACAGGGTACAGGTACGAGCAGTACTTC.

V is TRBV5-1 and J is TRBJ2-3; 8 bases line up with TRBD1. V lost 4 bases and J lost 5; bases outside the gene matches: 6. From germline, CDR1 is SGHRS and CDR2 YFSETQ. This CDR3 is built from 14 residues. Here the CDR3 reads CASSQQGVGDTQYF. CDR3 nucleotide sequence: TGCGCCAGCAGCCAACAGGGGGTGGGAGATACGCAGTATTTT.

The chain combines TRBV5-1 with TRBJ1-1; 8 bases fit TRBD1. The CDR3 is 17 residues long. Germline V gene lookup returns CDR1 SGHRS and CDR2 YFSETQ. V was pared by 4 bases and J by 0 bases, with 11 bases of the junction left unmatched. In nucleotides, the CDR3 is TGCGCCAGCAGCCCGATTCAGTTGGGACAGGTGAACACTGAAGCTTTCTTT. Amino acids: CASSPIQLGQVNTEAFF.

The J gene is TRBJ1-2, the V gene TRBV27; perhaps TRBD1 as D (6 bases). Trimming removed 4 bases from V and 6 bases from J, with 12 bases in between. This CDR3 has 13 amino acids. Per the germline V gene, CDR1 is MNHEY and CDR2 is SMNVEV (reference sequence). CDR3 sequence reads: CASSSPRGNGYTF. In nucleotides, the CDR3 is TGTGCCAGCAGTTCACCCAGGGGTAATGGCTACACCTTC.

DNA of the CDR3: TGCGCCAGCAGCACCATACAGGACCTCGGGACAGATACGCAGTATTTT. Encoded protein: CASSTIQDLGTDTQYF. The rearrangement links TRBV5-1 to TRBJ2-3, with D perhaps TRBD1 (5 bases). Germline values: CDR1 SGHRS, CDR2 YFSETQ. Trimming left V 4 bases short and J 3 bases short, with 18 bases between. The CDR3 totals 16 residues.

The chain combines TRBV19 with TRBJ2-7, with 7 bases aligning to TRBD2. The CDR3 has 12 residues. The J segment lost 5 bases and the V segment lost 2 bases, leaving 0 bases of the junction unmatched. The germline V gene has CDR1 LNHDA and CDR2 SQIVND (reference sequence). CDR3 DNA: TGTGCCAGTAGTATACGGGGGGACGAGCAGTACTTC. Amino acid sequence: CASSIRGDEQYF. The full variable domain, completed using reference TRBV19 and TRBJ2-7, is DGGITQSPKYLFRKEGQNVTLSCEQNLNHDAMYWYRQDPGQGLRLIYYSQIVNDFQKGDIAEGYSVSREKKESFPLTVTSAQKNPTAFYLCASSIRGDEQYFGPGTRLTVT.